This entry lists 11 T cell receptor beta chains sequenced from one sample in a study of identical twins. TCRdb ran MiXCR on the 5' RACE reads and lists one entry per CDR3 protein. In the table there are 450,000 or so distinct CDR3 sequences, roughly a quarter of which are singletons. This sample was also put to use in a study of T cells expressing NK-cell markers.

Sequencing was carried out using CD4+ T cells sorted from blood. Source of these receptors: a woman under 30 in good health.

This clonotype was picked up one time. The gene calls are TRBV5-1 and TRBJ2-3; weak D call: TRBD1 (5 bases). In germline, CDR1 is SGHRS, CDR2 YFSETQ. This CDR3 is 18 amino acids long. Trimming stripped 0 bases from V and 0 bases from J, with 17 bases between. In nucleotides, the CDR3 is TGCGCCAGCAGCTTGGGAGGATGGGGCGGAACTAGCACAGATACGCAGTATTTT. It is translated as CASSLGGWGGTSTDTQYF.

CDR3 residues: CASSLGRNGNTQYF. DNA of the CDR3: TGTGCCAGCAGCTTGGGGAGGAATGGGAATACGCAGTATTTT. V is TRBV5-5 and J is TRBJ2-3; D perhaps matches TRBD2 (5 bases). V was pared by 0 bases and J by 7 bases, with 12 bases between. Looked up from germline, CDR1 is SGHKS and CDR2 is YYEKEE (reference sequence). The CDR3 loop spans 14 amino acids.

This clonotype was seen a handful of times. Because the CDR3 is missing its conserved closing phenylalanine or tryptophan, this is likely a read error. The limits of the CDR3 on the DNA are not certain, so only TCRdb's listed CDR3 is given. The chain uses TRBV6-1 and TRBJ2-3; TRBD2 is the table's D call, not checked against the DNA. Germline CDR1 MNHNS, CDR2 SASEGT. The CDR3 is 14 residues long, counting both termini. CDR3 amino acids: CASSTYSSGRLPIL.

This clonotype was picked up a small number of times. The chain is built from TRBV7-9 and TRBJ2-3, with a tentative D call TRBD1 (6 bases). Per the germline V gene, CDR1 is SEHNR and CDR2 is FQNEAQ (reference sequence). Trimming took off 5 bases at V and 4 bases at J, with 22 bases between the two ends. This CDR3 is 17 amino acids long. CDR3 coding DNA: TGTGCCAGCAGCCCAGGGGCCTTCGGTCGGGATTCAGATACGCAGTATTTT. This gives the protein CASSPGAFGRDSDTQYF.

This clonotype was counted between two and nine times. The gene calls are TRBV2 and TRBJ2-1; tentatively, D is TRBD1 (5 bases). Trimming shortened V by 4 bases and J by 6 bases, and 7 bases separated the two germline ends. Per the germline V gene, CDR1 is SNHLY and CDR2 is FYNNEI. The CDR3 runs 12 residues. CDR3 residues: CASSGTINEQFF. The CDR3 nucleotides read TGTGCCAGCAGTGGGACAATCAATGAGCAGTTCTTC.

Only a few counts were recorded for this clonotype. The chain links TRBV5-1 to TRBJ2-1; possible D gene TRBD2, 6 bases. CDR1 is SGHRS and CDR2 is YFSETQ in the germline V gene. The CDR3 runs to 15 residues. Trimming took off 0 bases at V and 5 bases at J, with 12 bases between the two ends. The CDR3 DNA reads TGCGCCAGCAGCTTGGGGCTAGCGAACAACAATGAGCAGTTCTTC. Its translation is CASSLGLANNNEQFF.

The J gene is TRBJ2-1, the V gene TRBV20-1; 8 positions match TRBD2. Germline CDR1 is DFQATT and CDR2 is SNEGSKA (reference sequence). CDR3 size: 15 residues. After removal of 6 bases from V and 7 bases from J, the junction contained 14 bases not matched to a gene. CDR3 sequence: CSAGVFGRVRNEQFF. In nucleotides, the CDR3 is TGCAGTGCCGGCGTCTTCGGGAGGGTCAGGAATGAGCAGTTCTTC.

The table lists this clonotype with a few counts. J is TRBJ2-1 and V is TRBV5-1, with a weak D call TRBD2 (6 bases). The germline CDR1 and CDR2 sequences are SGHRS and YFSETQ. This CDR3 contains 15 residues. Trimming pared 0 bases from V and 6 bases from J, leaving 13 bases between. CDR3 sequence (DNA): TGCGCCAGCAGCTTGGGTCCGGGAGTAATCAATGAGCAGTTCTTC. Amino acid sequence: CASSLGPGVINEQFF.

In its sample, this clonotype was seen many times. The CDR3, as DNA: TGCGCCAGCATTATAAGCGGACTATTAGCCAAAAACATTCAGTACTTC. Translated: CASIISGLLAKNIQYF. This chain links TRBV10-1 with TRBJ2-4, with a tentative D call TRBD2 (6 bases). In germline, CDR1 is WNHNN, CDR2 SYGVQD (reference sequence). Trimming took off 7 bases at V and 0 bases at J, with 16 bases between the two ends. The CDR3 is 16 residues long.

This clonotype has only a few counts. This chain connects TRBV7-2 to TRBJ2-5; 7 bases are a match to TRBD2. The ends lost 7 bases at V and 7 bases at J; junction bases unmatched: 6. CDR3 length: 12 residues. Per the germline V gene, CDR1 is SGHTA and CDR2 is FQGNSA. The CDR3 spells CASTLRGVTQYF. Here the CDR3 DNA reads TGTGCCAGCACCCTACGGGGGGTGACCCAGTACTTC.

The chain carries TRBV7-2 and TRBJ2-1; possible D gene TRBD1, 6 bases. The V gene lost 6 bases and the J gene lost 9 bases, with 15 bases spanning the gap. Germline values: CDR1 SGHTA, CDR2 FQGNSA. This CDR3 is 13 amino acids long. This CDR3 reads CASRIQGGSEQFF. CDR3 coding DNA: TGTGCCAGCAGAATACAGGGTGGTAGTGAGCAGTTCTTC.